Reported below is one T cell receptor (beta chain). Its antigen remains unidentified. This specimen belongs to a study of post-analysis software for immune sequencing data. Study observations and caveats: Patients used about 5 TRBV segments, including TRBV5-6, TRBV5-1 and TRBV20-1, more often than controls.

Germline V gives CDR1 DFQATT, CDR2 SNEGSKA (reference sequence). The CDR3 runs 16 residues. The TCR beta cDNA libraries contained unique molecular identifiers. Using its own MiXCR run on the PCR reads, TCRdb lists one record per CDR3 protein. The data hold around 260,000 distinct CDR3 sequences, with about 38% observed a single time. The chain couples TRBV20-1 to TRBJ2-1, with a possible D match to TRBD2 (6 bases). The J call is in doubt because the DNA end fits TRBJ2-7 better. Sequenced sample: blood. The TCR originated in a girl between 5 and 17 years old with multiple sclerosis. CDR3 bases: TGCAGTGCTGGATTCTACCGGGACTCTGCCTACGATGAGCAGTACTTC. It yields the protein CSAGFYRDSAYDEQYF.